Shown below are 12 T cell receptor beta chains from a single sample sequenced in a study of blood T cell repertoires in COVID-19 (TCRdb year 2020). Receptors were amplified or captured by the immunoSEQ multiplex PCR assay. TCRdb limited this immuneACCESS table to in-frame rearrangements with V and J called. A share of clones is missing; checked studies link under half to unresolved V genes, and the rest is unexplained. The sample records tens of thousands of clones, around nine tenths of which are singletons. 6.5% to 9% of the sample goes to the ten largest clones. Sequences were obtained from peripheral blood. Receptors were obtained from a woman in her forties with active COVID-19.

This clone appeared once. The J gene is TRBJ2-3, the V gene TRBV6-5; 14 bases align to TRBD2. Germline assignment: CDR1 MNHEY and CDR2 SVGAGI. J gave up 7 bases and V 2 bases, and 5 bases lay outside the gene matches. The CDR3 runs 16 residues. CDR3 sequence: CASSYGTSGGTYTQYF. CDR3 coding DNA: TGTGCCAGCAGTTACGGGACTAGCGGGGGAACATATACGCAGTATTTT.

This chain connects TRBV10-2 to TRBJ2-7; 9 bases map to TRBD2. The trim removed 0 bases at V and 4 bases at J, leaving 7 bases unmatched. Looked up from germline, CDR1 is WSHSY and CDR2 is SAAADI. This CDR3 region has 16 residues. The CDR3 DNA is TGCGCCAGCAGTGAGTCTATGCGGGGGGGTGGGTACGAGCAGTACTTC. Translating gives CASSESMRGGGYEQYF.

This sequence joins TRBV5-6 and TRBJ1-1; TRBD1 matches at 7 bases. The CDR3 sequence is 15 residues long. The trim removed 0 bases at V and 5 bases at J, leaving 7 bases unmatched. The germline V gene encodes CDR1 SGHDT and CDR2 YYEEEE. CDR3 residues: CASSLADRVGTEAFF. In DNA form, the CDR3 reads TGTGCCAGCAGCTTGGCCGACAGGGTTGGTACTGAAGCTTTCTTT.

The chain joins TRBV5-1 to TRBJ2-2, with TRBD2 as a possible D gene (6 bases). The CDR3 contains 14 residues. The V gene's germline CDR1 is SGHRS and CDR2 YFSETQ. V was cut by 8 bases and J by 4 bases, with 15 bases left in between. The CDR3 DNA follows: TGCGCCAGTCATCCGGGACTTGCCACCGGGGAGCTGTTTTTT. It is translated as CASHPGLATGELFF. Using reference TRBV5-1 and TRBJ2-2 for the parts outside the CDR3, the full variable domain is KAGVTQTPRYLIKTRGQQVTLSCSPISGHRSVSWYQQTPGQGLQFLFEYFSETQRNKGNFPGRFSGRQFSNSRSEMNVSTLELGDSALYLCASHPGLATGELFFGEGSRLTVL.

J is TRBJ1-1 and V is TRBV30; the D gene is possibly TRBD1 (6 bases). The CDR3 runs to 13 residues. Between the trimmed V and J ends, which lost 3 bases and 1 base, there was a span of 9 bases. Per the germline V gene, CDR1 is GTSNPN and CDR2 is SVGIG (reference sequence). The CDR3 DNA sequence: TGTGCCTGGAGGGCGGGGGCGAACACTGAAGCTTTCTTT. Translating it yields CAWRAGANTEAFF.

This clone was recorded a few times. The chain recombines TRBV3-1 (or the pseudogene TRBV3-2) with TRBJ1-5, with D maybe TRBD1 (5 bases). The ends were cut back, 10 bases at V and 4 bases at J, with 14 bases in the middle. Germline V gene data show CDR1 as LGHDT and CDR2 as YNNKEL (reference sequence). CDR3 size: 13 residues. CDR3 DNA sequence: TGTGCCACCATACGGGACTTTAATCAGCCCCAGCATTTT. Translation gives CATIRDFNQPQHF.

CDR3: CASSQVGTSETQYF. The DNA for the CDR3 is TGCGCCAGCAGCCAAGTTGGGACTAGCGAGACCCAGTACTTC. This sequence joins TRBV4-1 and TRBJ2-5, with 9 bases identical to TRBD2. Germline V gene data show CDR1 as MGHRA and CDR2 as YSYEKL. The CDR3 contains 14 residues. V lost 1 base, J lost 5 bases, and 2 bases stayed unmatched.

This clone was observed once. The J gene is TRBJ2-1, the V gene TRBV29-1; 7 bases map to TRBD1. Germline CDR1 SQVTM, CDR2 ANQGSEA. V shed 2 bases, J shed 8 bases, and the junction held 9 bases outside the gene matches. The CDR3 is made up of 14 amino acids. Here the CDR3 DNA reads TGCAGCGTTGAACCCGGACAGGAGTCCGATGAGCAGTTCTTC. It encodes CSVEPGQESDEQFF.

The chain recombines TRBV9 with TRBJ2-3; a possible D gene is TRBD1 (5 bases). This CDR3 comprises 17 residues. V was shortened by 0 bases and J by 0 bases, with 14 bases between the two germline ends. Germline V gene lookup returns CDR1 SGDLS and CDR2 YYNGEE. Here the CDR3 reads CASSVEPRVMSTDTQYF. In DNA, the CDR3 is TGTGCCAGCAGCGTAGAACCCAGGGTGATGAGCACAGATACGCAGTATTTT. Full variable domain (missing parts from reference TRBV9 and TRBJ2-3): DSGVTQTPKHLITATGQRVTLRCSPRSGDLSVYWYQQSLDQGLQFLIQYYNGEERAKGNILERFSAQQFPDLHSELNLSSLELGDSALYFCASSVEPRVMSTDTQYFGPGTRLTVL.

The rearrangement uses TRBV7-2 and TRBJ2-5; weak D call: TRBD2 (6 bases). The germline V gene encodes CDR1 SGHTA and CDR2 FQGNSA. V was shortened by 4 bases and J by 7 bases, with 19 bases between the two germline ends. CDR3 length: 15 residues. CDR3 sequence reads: CASSSVTNAGGTQYF. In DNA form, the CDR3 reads TGTGCCAGCAGCTCAGTGACTAACGCCGGGGGGACCCAGTACTTC.

CDR3 coding DNA: TGTGCCAGCAGTTACGGACAGGGGGTCTCTGGAAACACCATATATTTT. It encodes CASSYGQGVSGNTIYF. The V and J genes are TRBV6-5 and TRBJ1-3; 10 bases map to TRBD1. This CDR3 region has 16 residues. The germline V gene has CDR1 MNHEY and CDR2 SVGAGI. Trimming cost V 2 bases and J 0 bases; bases outside gene matches: 1.

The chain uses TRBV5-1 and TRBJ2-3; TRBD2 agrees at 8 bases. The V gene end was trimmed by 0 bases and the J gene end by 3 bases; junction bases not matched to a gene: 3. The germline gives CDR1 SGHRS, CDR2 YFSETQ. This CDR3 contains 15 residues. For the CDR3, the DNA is TGCGCCAGCAGCTTGGTGCAGCGGGAGACAGATACGCAGTATTTT. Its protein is CASSLVQRETDTQYF.